Sequencing of this T cell receptor (beta chain) was carried out in a study of cytomegalovirus exposure and HLA in healthy donors. Points on this clone: Antigen specificity is unknown.

Findings of the study overall: HLA-A and HLA-B allele assignments for most subjects were reportedly predicted accurately using TCR beta sequences. In a later analysis, V- and J-gene trimming of beta chains associated with a DCLRE1C missense variant, replicated independently.

V was trimmed by 5 bases and J by 1 base, leaving 11 bases between them. Germline CDR1 and CDR2: KGHSH and LQKENI. The CDR3 sequence is 14 residues long. The PCR made use of 60 Vbeta and 13 Jbeta primers. In the original processing: In a later analysis, the count reached 76 million or so unique TCR beta chains, with about 12 million shared. The table came from immunoSEQ multiplex PCR; TCRdb's copy has only in-frame clones and leaves some out. V, J and clone size are those of that table, while D and trimming were read from the DNA. The sample data list under 200,000 clones. This chain connects TRBV18 to TRBJ1-1; the D gene is possibly TRBD1 (6 bases). This receptor was identified in a woman under 30 in good health and CMV-seropositive. Sample: PBMCs. The CDR3 reads CASSKQGTNTEAFF. The CDR3 DNA is TGTGCCAGCTCAAAACAGGGAACGAACACTGAAGCTTTCTTT.